This entry lists 20 T cell receptor beta chains sequenced from one sample in a study of OX40 agonist ivuxolimab in advanced cancers. Clones were sequenced by immunoSEQ multiplex PCR, and TCRdb holds only the in-frame ones, with some missing. This repertoire shows about 67,000 clones, about 80% found once; its top ten account for 5% to 6%. This sample comprised CD4+ or CD8+ T cells sorted from blood, obtained in a trial of the OX40 agonist ivuxolimab. These receptors originate from an adult with an advanced solid tumor such as melanoma, head and neck, liver or kidney cancer.

The chain recombines TRBV9 with TRBJ2-5; D remains unclear. Trimming stripped 0 bases from V and 5 bases from J, with 14 bases between. Germline loops: CDR1 SGDLS, CDR2 YYNGEE. The length of the CDR3 is 15 residues. CDR3 nucleotides: TGTGCCAGCAGCGTAGGCGAAGGGCGGACGGAGACCCAGTACTTC. This sequence encodes CASSVGEGRTETQYF.

The chain is built from TRBV19 and TRBJ1-3; D gene unclear. Looked up from germline, CDR1 is LNHDA and CDR2 is SQIVND (reference sequence). This CDR3 spans 16 amino acids. Trimming shortened V by 5 bases and J by 0 bases, and 14 bases separated the two germline ends. The CDR3 nucleotides are TGTGCCAGTAGTGCTCAACCTATGGTCTCTGGAAACACCATATATTTT. It yields the protein CASSAQPMVSGNTIYF.

This sequence joins TRBV5-1 and TRBJ2-2; the D gene is possibly TRBD1 (6 bases). The germline V gene has CDR1 SGHRS and CDR2 YFSETQ. Trimming cost V 3 bases and J 6 bases, with 18 bases left between them. CDR3 size: 16 residues. CDR3 sequence (DNA): TGCGCCAGCAGCTCCATCTCCCAGGGACAACCCGGGGAGCTGTTTTTT. Its translation is CASSSISQGQPGELFF.

The chain uses TRBV19 and TRBJ1-2; D call uncertain. Germline-derived CDR1 and CDR2 are LNHDA and SQIVND (reference sequence). CDR3 size: 14 residues. Trimming cost V 2 bases and J 8 bases, with 15 bases left between them. This CDR3 reads CASSISTTLRGYTF. Here the CDR3 DNA reads TGTGCCAGTAGTATATCGACAACCCTGAGGGGCTACACCTTC.

This sequence joins TRBV7-9 and TRBJ2-4; no clear D gene. The V end was cut by 1 base, the J end by 0 bases, with 10 bases between. The CDR3 consists of 16 residues. The germline V gene has CDR1 SEHNR and CDR2 FQNEAQ (reference sequence). Here the CDR3 reads CASSLGSEIAKNIQYF. CDR3 bases: TGTGCCAGCAGCTTAGGGTCAGAAATAGCCAAAAACATTCAGTACTTC.

This chain joins TRBV6-6 and TRBJ2-5; no firm D call. The germline V gene has CDR1 MNHNY and CDR2 SVGAGI (reference sequence). V was pared by 8 bases and J by 1 base, with 5 bases between. This CDR3 comprises 11 residues. The DNA for the CDR3 is TGTGCCAGCTTTTTCCAAGAGACCCAGTACTTC. This encodes CASFFQETQYF.

V gene TRBV5-6 combines with J gene TRBJ2-5, with a possible D match to TRBD2 (5 bases). Deletions cut 1 base from V and 2 bases from J, with 12 bases between. The germline gives CDR1 SGHDT, CDR2 YYEEEE. This CDR3 contains 15 residues. DNA for the CDR3: TGTGCCAGCAGCTTGTTGAGGGCCCTTCAAGAGACCCAGTACTTC. Translated, it gives CASSLLRALQETQYF.

The chain has TRBV23-1 and TRBJ2-1; tentatively, D is TRBD2 (5 bases). TRBV23-1 is noted as an ORF with a role that remains uncertain. The CDR3 consists of 15 residues. The V and J ends lost 8 bases and 7 bases respectively, with 21 bases between them. The chain's CDR3 is CASPRQGRGVNEQFF. The DNA for the CDR3 is TGCGCCAGCCCCCGCCAAGGGAGAGGCGTAAATGAGCAGTTCTTC.

This chain joins TRBV7-9 and TRBJ2-7, with D possibly matching TRBD2 (5 bases). Germline CDR1 SEHNR, CDR2 FQNEAQ (reference sequence). The length of the CDR3 is 12 residues. The V end lost 6 bases, the J end lost 3 bases, and 9 bases lay between the germline ends. CDR3 amino acids: CASRSDYYEQYF. The CDR3 region has the DNA TGTGCCAGCAGGTCAGACTACTACGAGCAGTACTTC.

This rearrangement joins TRBV7-3 to TRBJ2-3, with 12 bases aligning to TRBD2. This CDR3 is built from 18 residues. V lost 5 bases, J lost 0 bases, and 9 bases stayed unmatched. CDR1 and CDR2 (germline): SGHTA, FQGTGA. The CDR3 protein is CASSPRTSGIASTDTQYF. DNA of the CDR3: TGTGCCAGCAGCCCGAGGACTAGCGGGATTGCTAGCACAGATACGCAGTATTTT. Filled out from reference TRBV7-3 and TRBJ2-3, the complete variable domain reads GAGVSQTPSNKVTEKGKYVELRCDPISGHTALYWYRQSLGQGPEFLIYFQGTGAADDSGLPNDRFFAVRPEGSVSTLKIQRTERGDSAVYLCASSPRTSGIASTDTQYFGPGTRLTVL.

The genes are TRBV10-2 and TRBJ2-2, with 12 positions matching TRBD2. Trimming took 4 bases from V and 8 from J; bases not matched to a gene: 8. This CDR3 contains 16 residues. Germline CDR1 WSHSY, CDR2 SAAADI. CDR3: CASSAWTSGNTGELFF. CDR3 DNA sequence: TGCGCCAGCAGTGCCTGGACTAGCGGGAATACGGGGGAGCTGTTTTTT.

This clone was recorded only once. The chain uses TRBV7-9 and TRBJ2-3; D gene unclear. This CDR3 has 13 residues. CDR1 is SEHNR and CDR2 is FQNEAQ in the germline V gene (reference sequence). Deletions cut 6 bases from V and 2 bases from J, with 9 bases between. The CDR3 here is CASSEDATDTQYF. The CDR3 region has the DNA TGTGCCAGCAGTGAGGACGCCACAGATACGCAGTATTTT.

The rearrangement uses TRBV7-6 and TRBJ2-1; D remains ambiguous. Germline V CDR1 and CDR2: SGHVS, FNYEAQ. V was clipped by 7 bases and J by 1 base, with 11 bases between them. The CDR3 has 14 residues. CDR3 amino acids: CASTSPPSYNEQFF. In DNA, the CDR3 is TGTGCCAGCACGTCTCCACCTTCCTACAATGAGCAGTTCTTC.

This sequence joins TRBV6-1 and TRBJ1-3; D is ambiguous. Trimming pared 0 bases from V and 8 bases from J, leaving 5 bases between. The germline V gene has CDR1 MNHNS and CDR2 SASEGT. This CDR3 comprises 12 residues. Here the CDR3 reads CASSEAAYTIYF. The CDR3 DNA follows: TGTGCCAGCAGTGAAGCCGCTTACACCATATATTTT.

This chain uses TRBV7-8 with TRBJ1-1; 9 bases align to TRBD1. The V gene's germline CDR1 is SGHVS and CDR2 FQNEAQ. V lost 4 bases to trimming and J lost 0 bases; unmatched junction nucleotides: 9. The CDR3 covers 17 residues. The CDR3 bases are TGTGCCAGCAGCTCCCGGACAGGGGCCCGAATGAACACTGAAGCTTTCTTT. It specifies CASSSRTGARMNTEAFF. Based on the CDR3 plus reference TRBV7-8 and TRBJ1-1, the full variable domain is GAGVSQSPRYKVAKRGQDVALRCDPISGHVSLFWYQQALGQGPEFLTYFQNEAQLDKSGLPSDRFFAERPEGSVSTLKIQRTQQEDSAVYLCASSSRTGARMNTEAFFGQGTRLTVV.

The chain combines TRBV5-6 with TRBJ1-5; D is uncertain. Per the germline V gene, CDR1 is SGHDT and CDR2 is YYEEEE. This CDR3 comprises 14 residues. Trimming left V 2 bases short and J 2 bases short, with 8 bases between. This CDR3 is CASSFYARNQPQHF. The CDR3 DNA reads as TGTGCCAGCAGCTTCTATGCCCGCAATCAGCCCCAGCATTTT.

The chain has TRBV4-2 and TRBJ2-7; a possible D gene is TRBD1 (5 bases). There are 13 residues in the CDR3. Trimming removed 5 bases at V and 4 bases at J, with 12 bases between. Germline V gene lookup returns CDR1 LGHNA and CDR2 YNFKEQ. CDR3 sequence: CASSLGAGYEQYV. The CDR3 region has the DNA TGTGCCAGCAGCTTAGGGGCAGGGTACGAGCAGTACGTC.

This CDR3 reads CAISESKGIVYGYTF. The CDR3 nucleotides read TGTGCCATCAGTGAGTCCAAGGGTATCGTCTATGGCTACACCTTC. This chain joins TRBV10-3 and TRBJ1-2; D is ambiguous. V was clipped by 0 bases and J by 4 bases, with 12 bases between them. The length of the CDR3 is 15 residues. Per the germline V gene, CDR1 is ENHRY and CDR2 is SYGVKD.

This chain joins TRBV19 and TRBJ1-2, with unresolved D. Germline V gene sequence: CDR1 LNHDA, CDR2 SQIVND (reference sequence). The CDR3 totals 15 residues. Trimming stripped 1 base from V and 4 bases from J, with 13 bases between. CDR3 in DNA: TGTGCCAGTAGTATAGTCGAGGGAAGCAGCTATGGCTACACCTTC. Translation gives CASSIVEGSSYGYTF.

This clone was seen only a few times. The chain couples TRBV19 to TRBJ2-7; D unresolved. V shed 7 bases and J shed 4 bases, with 5 bases lying between them. Germline-derived CDR1 and CDR2 are LNHDA and SQIVND (reference sequence). This CDR3 region has 10 residues. The CDR3 region is CASILYEQYF. The CDR3 DNA is TGTGCCAGTATCTTATACGAGCAGTACTTC.